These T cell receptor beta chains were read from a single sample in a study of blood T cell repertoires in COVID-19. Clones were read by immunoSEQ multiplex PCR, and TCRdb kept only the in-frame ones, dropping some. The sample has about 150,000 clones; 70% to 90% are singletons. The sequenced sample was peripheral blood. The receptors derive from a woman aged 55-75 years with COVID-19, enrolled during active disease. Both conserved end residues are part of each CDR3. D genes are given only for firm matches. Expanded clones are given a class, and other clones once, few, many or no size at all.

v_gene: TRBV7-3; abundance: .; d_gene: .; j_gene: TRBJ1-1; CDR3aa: CASSSQANAEAFF; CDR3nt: TGTGCCAGCAGCTCGCAGGCGAACGCTGAAGCTTTCTTT
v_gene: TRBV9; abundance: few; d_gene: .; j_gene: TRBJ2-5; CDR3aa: CASSPNDSPGTQYF; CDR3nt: TGTGCCAGCAGCCCGAATGACAGCCCAGGGACCCAGTACTTC
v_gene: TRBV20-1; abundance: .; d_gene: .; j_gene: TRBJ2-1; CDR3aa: CSASSGGDYNEQFF; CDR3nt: TGCAGTGCTAGTTCGGGGGGCGACTACAATGAGCAGTTCTTC
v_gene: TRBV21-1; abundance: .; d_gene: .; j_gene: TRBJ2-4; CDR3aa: CASSNRPYRGQGLADPLAKNIQYF; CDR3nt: TGTGCCAGCAGCAACCGGCCCTACAGGGGGCAAGGACTAGCGGACCCATTAGCCAAAAACATTCAGTACTTC
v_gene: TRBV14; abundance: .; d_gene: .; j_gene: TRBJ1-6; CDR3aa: CASSQRRLGGHNSPLHF; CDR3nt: TGTGCCAGCAGCCAACGTAGACTCGGGGGGCATAATTCACCCCTCCACTTT
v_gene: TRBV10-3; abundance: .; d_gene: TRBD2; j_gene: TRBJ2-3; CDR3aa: CAISTSGGSRTDTQYF; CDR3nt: TGTGCCATCTCGACTAGCGGGGGCTCTCGGACAGATACGCAGTATTTT
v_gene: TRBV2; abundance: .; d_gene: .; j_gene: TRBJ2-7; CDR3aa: CASSEQARSREQYF; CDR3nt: TGTGCCAGCAGTGAACAGGCCAGGTCGCGCGAGCAGTACTTC
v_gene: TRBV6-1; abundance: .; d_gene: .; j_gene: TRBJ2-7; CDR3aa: CASSDGQGTYEQYF; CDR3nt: TGTGCCAGCAGTGATGGCCAGGGGACCTACGAGCAGTACTTC
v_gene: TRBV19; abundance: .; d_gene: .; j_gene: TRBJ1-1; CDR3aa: CASSIGEGGTEAFF; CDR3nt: TGTGCCAGTAGTATAGGAGAGGGGGGGACTGAAGCTTTCTTT
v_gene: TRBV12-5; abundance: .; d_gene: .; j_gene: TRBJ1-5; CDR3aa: CASGLDRQPNQPQHF; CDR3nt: TGTGCTAGTGGTTTGGATCGACAGCCCAATCAGCCCCAGCATTTT
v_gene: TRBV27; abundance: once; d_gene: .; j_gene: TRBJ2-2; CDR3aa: CASSLSGGVLDTGELFF; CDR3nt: TGTGCCAGCAGTTTATCCGGTGGAGTTCTTGACACCGGGGAGCTGTTTTTT
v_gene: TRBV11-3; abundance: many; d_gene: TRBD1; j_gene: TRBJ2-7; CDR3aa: CASTLGQGGEQYF; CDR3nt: TGTGCCAGCACCTTGGGACAGGGTGGCGAGCAGTACTTC
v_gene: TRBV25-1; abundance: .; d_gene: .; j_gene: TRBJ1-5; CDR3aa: CASRPPGTNQPQHF; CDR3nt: TGTGCCAGCAGGCCCCCAGGGACTAATCAGCCCCAGCATTTT
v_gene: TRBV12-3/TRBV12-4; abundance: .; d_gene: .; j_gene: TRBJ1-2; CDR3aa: CASTDSPLGYTF; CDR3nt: TGTGCCAGCACCGACAGCCCCCTGGGCTACACCTTC
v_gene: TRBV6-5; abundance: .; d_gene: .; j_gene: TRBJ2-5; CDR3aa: CASREGAAAQYF; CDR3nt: TGTGCCAGCAGGGAGGGGGCGGCGGCCCAGTACTTC
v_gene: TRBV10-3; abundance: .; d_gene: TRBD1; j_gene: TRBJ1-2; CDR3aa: CAISELSGGSGYTF; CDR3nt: TGTGCCATCAGTGAGTTGTCAGGGGGCTCTGGCTACACCTTC
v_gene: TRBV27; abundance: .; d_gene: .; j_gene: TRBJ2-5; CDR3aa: CASTQVGGGGETQYF; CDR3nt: TGTGCCAGCACCCAAGTAGGGGGTGGGGGAGAGACCCAGTACTTC
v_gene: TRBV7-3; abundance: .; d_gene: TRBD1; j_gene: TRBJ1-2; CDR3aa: CASSLEGAGGYTF; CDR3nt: TGTGCCAGCAGCTTAGAGGGGGCTGGAGGCTACACCTTC
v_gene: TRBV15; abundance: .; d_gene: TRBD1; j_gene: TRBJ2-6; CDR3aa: CATSTSGQGYGANVLTF; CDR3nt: TGTGCCACCAGCACATCGGGACAGGGGTACGGGGCCAACGTCCTGACTTTC
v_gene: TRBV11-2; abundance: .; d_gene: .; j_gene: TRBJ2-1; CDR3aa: CASSPLGDSYNEQFF; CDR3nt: TGTGCCAGCAGCCCCCTAGGGGACTCCTACAATGAGCAGTTCTTC
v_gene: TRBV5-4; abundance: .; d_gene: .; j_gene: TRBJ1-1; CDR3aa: CASSLVGQGVTEAFF; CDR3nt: TGTGCCAGCAGCTTGGTGGGACAAGGGGTCACTGAAGCTTTCTTT
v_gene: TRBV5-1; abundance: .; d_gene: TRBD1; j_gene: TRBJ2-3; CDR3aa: CASSPPRGTGGSSTDTQYF; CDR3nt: TGCGCCAGCAGCCCCCCACGGGGGACAGGGGGTTCTAGCACAGATACGCAGTATTTT
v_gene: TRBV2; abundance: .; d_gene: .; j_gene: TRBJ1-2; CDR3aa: CASSGLGVGYTF; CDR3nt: TGTGCCAGCAGTGGGCTAGGGGTCGGCTACACCTTC
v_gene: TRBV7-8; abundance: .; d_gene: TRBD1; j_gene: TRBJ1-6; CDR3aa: CASSPQIPGTGVSPLHF; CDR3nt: TGTGCCAGCAGCCCCCAGATTCCCGGGACAGGGGTCTCACCCCTCCACTTT
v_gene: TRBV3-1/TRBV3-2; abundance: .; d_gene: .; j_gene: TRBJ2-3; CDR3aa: CASSQDQDTDTQYF; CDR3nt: TGTGCCAGCAGCCAAGATCAGGACACAGATACGCAGTATTTT
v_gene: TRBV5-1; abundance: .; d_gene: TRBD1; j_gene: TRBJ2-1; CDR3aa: CASSQIQGSYNEQFF; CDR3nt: TGCGCCAGCAGCCAAATACAGGGGTCGTACAATGAGCAGTTCTTC
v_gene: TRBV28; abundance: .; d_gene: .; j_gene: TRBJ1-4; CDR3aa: CASSGPGASNEKLFF; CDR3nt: TGTGCCAGCAGTGGGCCGGGAGCGAGTAATGAAAAACTGTTTTTT
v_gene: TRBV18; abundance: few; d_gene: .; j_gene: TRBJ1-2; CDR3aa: CASSPREEGGYTF; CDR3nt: TGTGCCAGCTCACCGAGGGAAGAAGGTGGCTACACCTTC
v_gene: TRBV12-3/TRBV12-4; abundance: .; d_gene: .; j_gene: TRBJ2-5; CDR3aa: CASSPSGRETQYF; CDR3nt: TGTGCCAGCAGTCCGTCCGGTCGGGAGACCCAGTACTTC
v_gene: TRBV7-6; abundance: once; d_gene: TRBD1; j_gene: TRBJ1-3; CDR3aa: CASSPNPGQGLNTIYF; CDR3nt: TGTGCCAGCAGTCCAAACCCGGGACAGGGGTTGAACACCATATATTTT
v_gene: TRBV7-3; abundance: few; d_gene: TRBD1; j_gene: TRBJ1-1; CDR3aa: CASSSHPTGSEAFF; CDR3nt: TGTGCCAGCAGCTCACATCCGACAGGGTCCGAAGCTTTCTTT
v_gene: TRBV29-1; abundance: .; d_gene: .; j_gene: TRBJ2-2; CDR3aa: CSVGFRGTGELFF; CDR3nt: TGCAGCGTTGGTTTCAGGGGTACCGGGGAGCTGTTTTTT
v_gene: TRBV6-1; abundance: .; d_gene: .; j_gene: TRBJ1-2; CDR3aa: CASSEVPGAVEGYTF; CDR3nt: TGTGCCAGCAGTGAAGTTCCAGGGGCTGTTGAGGGCTACACCTTC
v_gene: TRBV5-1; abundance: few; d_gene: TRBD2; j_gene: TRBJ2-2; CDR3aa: CASSFPGGDTGELFF; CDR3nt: TGCGCCAGCAGCTTCCCTGGGGGGGACACCGGGGAGCTGTTTTTT
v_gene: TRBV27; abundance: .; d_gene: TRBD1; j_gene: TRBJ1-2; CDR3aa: CASSFATGHYGYTF; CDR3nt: TGTGCCAGCAGTTTTGCGACAGGGCACTATGGCTACACCTTC
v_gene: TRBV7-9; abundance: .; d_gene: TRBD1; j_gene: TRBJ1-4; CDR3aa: CASAFVTGDVEEKLFF; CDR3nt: TGTGCCAGCGCCTTTGTTACAGGGGACGTGGAGGAAAAACTGTTTTTT
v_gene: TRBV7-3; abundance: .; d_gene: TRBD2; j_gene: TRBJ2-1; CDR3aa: CASSATSGAPRNEQFF; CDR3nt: TGTGCCAGCAGTGCGACTAGCGGGGCTCCTCGCAATGAGCAGTTCTTC
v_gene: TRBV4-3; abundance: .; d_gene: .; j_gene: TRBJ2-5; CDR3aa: CASSQGSGQGETQYF; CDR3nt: TGCGCCAGCAGCCAAGGGAGTGGCCAGGGGGAGACCCAGTACTTC
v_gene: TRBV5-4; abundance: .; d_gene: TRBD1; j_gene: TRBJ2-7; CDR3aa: CASSSTGTGVPSEQYF; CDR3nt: TGTGCCAGCAGCTCTACCGGGACAGGGGTCCCTAGCGAGCAGTACTTC
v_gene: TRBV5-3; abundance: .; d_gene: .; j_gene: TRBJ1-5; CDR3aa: CARSLVGVPEGSNQPQHF; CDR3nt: TGTGCCAGAAGCTTGGTGGGGGTCCCGGAGGGTAGCAATCAGCCCCAGCATTTT
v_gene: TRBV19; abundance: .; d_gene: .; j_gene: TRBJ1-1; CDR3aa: CASSITSGGGTEAFF; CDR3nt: TGTGCCAGTAGTATAACCAGCGGGGGGGGCACTGAAGCTTTCTTT
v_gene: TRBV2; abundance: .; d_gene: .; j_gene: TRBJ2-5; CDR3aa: CASTVTGSGQETQYF; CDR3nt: TGTGCCAGCACCGTAACAGGGTCGGGCCAAGAGACCCAGTACTTC
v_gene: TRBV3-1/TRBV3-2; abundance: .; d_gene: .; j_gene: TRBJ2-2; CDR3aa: CASSRKSAGATNTGELFF; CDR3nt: TGTGCCAGCAGCCGCAAGAGTGCGGGGGCCACAAACACCGGGGAGCTGTTTTTT
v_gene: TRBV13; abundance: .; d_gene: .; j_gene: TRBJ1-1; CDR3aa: CASSLSIGVAFF; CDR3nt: TGTGCCAGCAGCTTGTCTATCGGGGTGGCTTTCTTT
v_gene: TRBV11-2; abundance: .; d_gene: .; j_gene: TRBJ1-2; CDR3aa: CASSLLAGNYGYTF; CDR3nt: TGTGCCAGCAGCTTACTGGCAGGCAACTATGGCTACACCTTC
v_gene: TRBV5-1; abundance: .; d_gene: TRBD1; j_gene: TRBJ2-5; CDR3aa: CASSLGGQGRSQETQYF; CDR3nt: TGCGCCAGCAGCTTGGGCGGACAGGGAAGGTCCCAAGAGACCCAGTACTTC
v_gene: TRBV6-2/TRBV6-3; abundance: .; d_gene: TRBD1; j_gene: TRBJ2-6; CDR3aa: CASSYPGQGFSGANVLTF; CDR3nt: TGTGCCAGCAGTTACCCCGGACAGGGATTCTCTGGGGCCAACGTCCTGACTTTC
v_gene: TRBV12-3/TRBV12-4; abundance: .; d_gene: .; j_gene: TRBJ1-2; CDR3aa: CASSEDTRYGYTF; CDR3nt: TGTGCCAGCAGCGAAGACACCCGCTATGGCTACACCTTC
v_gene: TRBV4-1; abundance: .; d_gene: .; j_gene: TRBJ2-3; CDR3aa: CASSQDGGLATTDTQYF; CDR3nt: TGCGCCAGCAGCCAAGATGGAGGCCTAGCGACCACAGATACGCAGTATTTT
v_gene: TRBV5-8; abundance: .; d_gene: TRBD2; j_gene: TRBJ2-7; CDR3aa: CASSLVIGLVFPEQYF; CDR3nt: TGTGCCAGCAGCTTGGTGATAGGACTAGTCTTTCCCGAGCAGTACTTC
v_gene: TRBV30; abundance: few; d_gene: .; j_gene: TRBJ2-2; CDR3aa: CAWVQTNTGELFF; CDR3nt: TGTGCCTGGGTCCAGACGAACACCGGGGAGCTGTTTTTT
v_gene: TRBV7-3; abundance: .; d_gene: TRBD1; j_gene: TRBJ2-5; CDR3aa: CASSTRDRGETQYF; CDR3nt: TGTGCCAGCAGCACCAGGGACAGGGGAGAGACCCAGTACTTC
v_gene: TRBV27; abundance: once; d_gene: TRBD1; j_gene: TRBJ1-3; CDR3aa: CASSLTGGTGNTIYF; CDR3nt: TGTGCCAGCAGTTTGACAGGGGGAACGGGAAACACCATATATTTT